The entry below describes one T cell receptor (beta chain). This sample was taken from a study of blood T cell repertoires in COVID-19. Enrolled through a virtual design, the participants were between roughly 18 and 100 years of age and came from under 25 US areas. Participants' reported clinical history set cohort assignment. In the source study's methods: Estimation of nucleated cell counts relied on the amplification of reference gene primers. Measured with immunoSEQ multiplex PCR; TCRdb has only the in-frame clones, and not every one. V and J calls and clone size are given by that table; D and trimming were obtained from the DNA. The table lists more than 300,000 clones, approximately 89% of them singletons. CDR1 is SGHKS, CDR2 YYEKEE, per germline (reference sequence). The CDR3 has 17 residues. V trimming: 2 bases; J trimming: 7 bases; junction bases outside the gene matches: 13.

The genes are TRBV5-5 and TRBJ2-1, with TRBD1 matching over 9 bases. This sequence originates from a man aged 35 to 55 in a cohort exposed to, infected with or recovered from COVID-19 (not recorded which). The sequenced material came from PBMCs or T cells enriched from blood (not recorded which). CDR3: CASSLIHYRGRGNEQFF. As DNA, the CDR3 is TGTGCCAGCAGCTTAATCCACTACAGGGGGCGAGGGAATGAGCAGTTCTTC.